The following is a T cell receptor beta chain sequence with its context. CDR3 length equals 14 residues. Trimming shortened V by 0 bases and J by 1 base, and 9 bases separated the two germline ends. Germline CDR1 reads DFQATT; CDR2 reads SNEGSKA (reference sequence). CD8+ and CD4+ T cells taken from blood had their TCR beta sequenced. Controls were drawn from healthy donors and were matched for age and sex. The CD8+ and CD4+ T cells were negatively isolated, with the TEMRA cells enriched by FACS. This entry comes from a study of CD8 T cells in Susac syndrome. The authors reverse transcribed roughly 0.45 to 1 ug RNA with random hexamers. Multiplex immunoSEQ PCR targeted 54 Vbeta and 13 Jbeta TCR beta segments. In TCRdb, the immunoSEQ multiplex PCR reads were re-called with MiXCR into one record per CDR3 protein. The repertoire holds about 120,000 distinct CDR3 sequences, with 85% to 95% as singletons.

The rearrangement links TRBV20-1 to TRBJ1-1; no clear D gene. Sequencing input: CD4+ T cells from PBMCs. The clonotype comes from a human donor in good health. CDR3 coding DNA: TGCAGTGCTAGAGATCTTGCCGGGAACACTGAAGCTTTCTTT. This encodes CSARDLAGNTEAFF.